The 23 T cell receptor beta chains presented below share a single source sample, sequenced in a study of blood T cell repertoires in COVID-19. Measured with immunoSEQ multiplex PCR; TCRdb has only the in-frame clones, and not every one. Seen here are around 190,000 clones, around 79% observed once, and the top ten hold around 12%. Sequenced: peripheral blood. Every receptor here comes from a woman aged 50 to 65 with acute or convalescent COVID-19.

This clone was detected only a few times. The chain joins TRBV5-1 to TRBJ1-4; 8 bases match TRBD1. CDR1 and CDR2 (germline): SGHRS, YFSETQ. Trimming removed 5 bases from V and 7 bases from J; junction bases left unmatched: 7. The CDR3 totals 14 residues. CDR3 amino acids: CASSSQGAGEKLFF. In DNA form, the CDR3 reads TGCGCCAGCAGTTCCCAGGGGGCTGGTGAAAAACTGTTTTTT.

This chain uses TRBV6-6 with TRBJ2-7, with 9 bases identical to TRBD1. The CDR3 is 16 residues long. Per germline, CDR1 MNHNY and CDR2 SVGAGI (reference sequence). V dropped 5 bases and J dropped 3; count of bases not matched to a gene: 11. The CDR3 sequence: CASSRSTGGIFYEQYF. Written as DNA, the CDR3 is TGTGCCAGCAGTCGATCGACAGGGGGGATTTTCTACGAGCAGTACTTC.

This chain links TRBV28 with TRBJ1-1; D gene unclear. V lost 3 bases and J 0 bases, leaving 5 bases between the germline ends. Germline values: CDR1 MDHEN, CDR2 SYDVKM. CDR3 size: 13 residues. The CDR3 nucleotides read TGTGCCAGCAGTTTGGGCGTGAACACTGAAGCTTTCTTT. Translated, it gives CASSLGVNTEAFF.

J is TRBJ1-2 and V is TRBV7-2, with D perhaps TRBD1 (5 bases). The CDR3 sequence is 13 residues long. The V gene's germline CDR1 is SGHTA and CDR2 FQGNSA. V gave up 3 bases and J gave up 4 bases, with 9 bases separating them. The CDR3 coding sequence is TGTGCCAGCAGCTTGCACAGGACCTATGGCTACACCTTC. It specifies CASSLHRTYGYTF.

CDR3 in amino acids: CASSGLDRNQPQHF. As DNA, the CDR3 is TGTGCCAGCAGTGGATTGGACAGGAATCAGCCCCAGCATTTT. This chain joins TRBV2 and TRBJ1-5, with TRBD1 identical over 7 bases. Germline CDR1 SNHLY, CDR2 FYNNEI. With V trimmed by 4 bases and J by 4 bases, 4 bases remained unmatched. The CDR3 extends over 14 amino acids.

The rearrangement uses TRBV28 and TRBJ2-3; D is possibly TRBD2 (6 bases). The CDR3 runs 14 residues. V lost 3 bases and J 4 bases, leaving 11 bases between the germline ends. CDR1 MDHEN and CDR2 SYDVKM come from the germline V gene. CDR3 loop: CASSFLGTSDTQYF. In DNA form, the CDR3 reads TGTGCCAGCAGTTTTCTTGGGACTTCAGATACGCAGTATTTT.

In nucleotides, the CDR3 is TGTGCCAGCAGTGTGGTTTCAGGAGCGGGTACAGACGAGCAGTACTTC. Its translation: CASSVVSGAGTDEQYF. J is TRBJ2-7 and V is TRBV2, with D maybe TRBD2 (6 bases). The CDR3 contains 16 residues. Deletions cut 4 bases from V and 5 bases from J, with 21 bases between. Per the germline V gene, CDR1 is SNHLY and CDR2 is FYNNEI.

This rearrangement joins TRBV4-3 to TRBJ2-5; 7 bases map to TRBD1. Unmatched junction bases numbered 10, after V lost 4 bases and J lost 5 bases. The CDR3 length is 15 residues. Germline lookup yields CDR1 LGHNA and CDR2 YSLEER. CDR3 DNA: TGCGCCAGCAGCCCCTCCCGACAGGGAGTGGAGACCCAGTACTTC. Encoded protein: CASSPSRQGVETQYF.

Here the CDR3 reads CASSLFQGRDNEQFF. As DNA, the CDR3 is TGTGCCAGCAGCTTATTCCAGGGTCGCGACAATGAGCAGTTCTTC. The chain is built from TRBV7-8 and TRBJ2-1, with a weak D call TRBD1 (5 bases). Trimming pared 2 bases from V and 5 bases from J, leaving 13 bases between. This CDR3 is built from 15 residues. In germline, CDR1 is SGHVS, CDR2 FQNEAQ.

The J gene is TRBJ2-1, the V gene TRBV4-1; D gene uncertain. Trimming removed 6 bases at V and 4 bases at J, with 4 bases between. The CDR3 runs 11 residues. CDR1 and CDR2 from the germline V gene are MGHRA and YSYEKL. CDR3: CASRRYNEQFF. CDR3 bases: TGCGCCAGCAGGCGATACAATGAGCAGTTCTTC.

In nucleotides, the CDR3 is TGTGCCAGCAGTCAGGGGCGCTCCTACGAGCAGTACTTC. This gives the protein CASSQGRSYEQYF. The chain couples TRBV28 to TRBJ2-7; possible D gene TRBD1, 6 bases. The CDR3 spans 13 residues. The V gene's germline CDR1 is MDHEN and CDR2 SYDVKM. With 5 bases removed from V and 0 bases from J, the gap between germline ends came to 8 bases.

The chain employs TRBV20-1 and TRBJ1-1, with 7 bases identical to TRBD1. J lost 8 bases, V lost 4 bases, and 1 base had no gene match. The germline CDR1 and CDR2 sequences are DFQATT and SNEGSKA (reference sequence). The CDR3 has 10 residues. As DNA, the CDR3 is TGCAGTGCTACGGACAGGGAAGCTTTCTTT. Protein sequence: CSATDREAFF.

The CDR3 here is CASSPGTVPYNEQFF. Here the CDR3 DNA reads TGTGCCAGCTCACCGGGGACAGTTCCCTACAATGAGCAGTTCTTC. The chain is built from TRBV18 and TRBJ2-1, with 7 bases that match TRBD1. The V gene's germline CDR1 is KGHSH and CDR2 LQKENI. The trim removed 3 bases at V and 2 bases at J, leaving 4 bases unmatched. The CDR3 spans 15 residues.

The gene calls are TRBV6-5 and TRBJ2-5; 8 bases fit TRBD1. The CDR3 spans 15 residues. The V gene's germline CDR1 is MNHEY and CDR2 SVGAGI. The ends lost 4 bases at V and 5 bases at J; junction bases unmatched: 9. DNA for the CDR3: TGTGCCAGCAGTTTCCTCAGGGGGCGCGGGGAGACCCAGTACTTC. Its protein is CASSFLRGRGETQYF.

This clone was seen just once. The junction shows a germline mismatch at one end, possibly a read error. The DNA of the CDR3 is TGTGCCAACAGTGAATGGGGGACAGGGGGCGACGAGCAGTACTTC. This encodes CANSEWGTGGDEQYF. V gene TRBV6-1 combines with J gene TRBJ2-7; 12 positions match TRBD1. Germline CDR1 MNHNS, CDR2 SASEGT. The CDR3 spans 15 residues.

The chain joins TRBV6-5 to TRBJ2-2; D uncertain. The V end was cut by 2 bases, the J end by 8 bases, with 9 bases between. The germline CDR1 and CDR2 sequences are MNHEY and SVGAGI. The CDR3 contains 13 residues. The CDR3 protein is CASSYAMRGELFF. The CDR3, as DNA: TGTGCCAGCAGTTACGCCATGAGGGGGGAGCTGTTTTTT.

This sequence joins TRBV7-8 and TRBJ2-5; 8 bases line up with TRBD1. V dropped 4 bases and J dropped 5; count of bases not matched to a gene: 9. The CDR3 has 15 residues. In germline, CDR1 is SGHVS, CDR2 FQNEAQ. CDR3 bases: TGTGCCAGCAGCTCCCAGGACAGGGATTACGAGACCCAGTACTTC. Its protein is CASSSQDRDYETQYF.

The chain employs TRBV2 and TRBJ1-2; TRBD1 matches at 7 bases. V trimming: 8 bases; J trimming: 7 bases; junction bases outside the gene matches: 13. CDR1 SNHLY and CDR2 FYNNEI come from the germline V gene. There are 14 residues in the CDR3. The CDR3 coding sequence is TGTGCCAGCGGCAGTGACAGGGTAGTTATTGGCTACACCTTC. Its translation: CASGSDRVVIGYTF. Looking up the rest from reference TRBV2 and TRBJ1-2 gives the full variable domain: EPEVTQTPSHQVTQMGQEVILRCVPISNHLYFYWYRQILGQKVEFLVSFYNNEISEKSEIFDDQFSVERPDGSNFTLKIRSTKLEDSAMYFCASGSDRVVIGYTFGSGTRLTVV.

The rearrangement links TRBV6-6 to TRBJ2-7, with 9 bases that match TRBD1. Trimming at V came to 6 bases and at J to 6 bases, leaving 12 bases not matched to a gene. From germline, CDR1 is MNHNY and CDR2 SVGAGI (reference sequence). The CDR3 is 15 residues long. This CDR3 is CASRATGTGSREQYF. In nucleotides, the CDR3 is TGTGCCAGCAGGGCGACCGGGACAGGGTCGCGCGAGCAGTACTTC.

This chain connects TRBV19 to TRBJ1-2, with 7 bases lining up with TRBD1. Germline values: CDR1 LNHDA, CDR2 SQIVND (reference sequence). V was clipped by 1 base and J by 4 bases; unmatched bases: 9. The CDR3 totals 16 residues. The CDR3 nucleotides are TGTGCCAGTAGTATAGTTGGAGGGGGCAACGGCTATGGCTACACCTTC. Translation: CASSIVGGGNGYGYTF.

This chain connects TRBV28 to TRBJ1-5; 7 nucleotides agree with TRBD1. The trim removed 5 bases at V and 4 bases at J, leaving 14 bases unmatched. Germline V lookup: CDR1 MDHEN, CDR2 SYDVKM. This CDR3 contains 17 residues. The CDR3 region has the DNA TGTGCCAGCAGTCCCAATTCTGGGACAGTAAGTAATCAGCCCCAGCATTTT. This gives the protein CASSPNSGTVSNQPQHF.

The chain links TRBV12-3 or TRBV12-4 to TRBJ1-2; maybe TRBD1 (5 bases). V was clipped by 6 bases and J by 7 bases, with 9 bases between them. There are 11 residues in the CDR3. In DNA form, the CDR3 reads TGTGCCAGCAGCCAAGGGGTTGGCTACACCTTC. Its protein product is CASSQGVGYTF.

CDR3 in DNA: TGTGCCAGCAAACGGGACTTCACCGGGGAGCTGTTTTTT. Translating it yields CASKRDFTGELFF. V gene TRBV2 combines with J gene TRBJ2-2; TRBD2 might be the D (6 bases). Germline V gives CDR1 SNHLY, CDR2 FYNNEI. V lost 7 bases to trimming and J lost 4 bases, with 10 bases between them. This CDR3 has 13 residues.